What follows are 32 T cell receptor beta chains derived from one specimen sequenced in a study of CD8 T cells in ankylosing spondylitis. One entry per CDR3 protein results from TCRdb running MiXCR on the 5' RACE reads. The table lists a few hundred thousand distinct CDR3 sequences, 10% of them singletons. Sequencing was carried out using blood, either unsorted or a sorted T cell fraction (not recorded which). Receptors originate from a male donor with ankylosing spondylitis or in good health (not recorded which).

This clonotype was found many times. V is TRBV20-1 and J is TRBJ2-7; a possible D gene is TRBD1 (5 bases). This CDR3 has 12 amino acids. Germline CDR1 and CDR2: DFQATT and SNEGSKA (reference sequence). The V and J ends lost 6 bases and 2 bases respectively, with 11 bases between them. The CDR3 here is CSAATDTYEQYF. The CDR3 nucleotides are TGCAGTGCGGCGACGGACACCTACGAGCAGTACTTC.

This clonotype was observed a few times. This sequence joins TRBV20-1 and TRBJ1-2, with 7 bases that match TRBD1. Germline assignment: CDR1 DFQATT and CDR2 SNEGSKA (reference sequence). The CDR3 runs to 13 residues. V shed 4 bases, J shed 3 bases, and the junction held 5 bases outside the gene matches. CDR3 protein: CSAIPGTDYGYTF. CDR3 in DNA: TGCAGTGCTATCCCCGGGACAGACTATGGCTACACCTTC.

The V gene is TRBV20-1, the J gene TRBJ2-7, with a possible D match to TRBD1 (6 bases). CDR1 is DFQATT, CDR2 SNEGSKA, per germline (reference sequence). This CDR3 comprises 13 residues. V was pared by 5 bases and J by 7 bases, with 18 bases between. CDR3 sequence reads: CSAAPGVGREQYF. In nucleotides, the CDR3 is TGCAGTGCTGCCCCAGGGGTTGGAAGGGAGCAGTACTTC.

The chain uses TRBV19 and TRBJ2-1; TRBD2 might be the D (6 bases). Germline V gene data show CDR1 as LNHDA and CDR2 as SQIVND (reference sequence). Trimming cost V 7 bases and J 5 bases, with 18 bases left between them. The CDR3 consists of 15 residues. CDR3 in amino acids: CASTPEGLGNNEQFF. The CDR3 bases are TGTGCCAGTACCCCGGAGGGGCTTGGGAACAATGAGCAGTTCTTC.

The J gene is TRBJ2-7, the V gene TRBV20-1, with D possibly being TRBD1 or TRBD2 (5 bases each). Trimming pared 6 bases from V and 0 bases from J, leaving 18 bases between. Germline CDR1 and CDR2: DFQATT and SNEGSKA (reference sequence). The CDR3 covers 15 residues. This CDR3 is CSAQGVAGGSYEQYF. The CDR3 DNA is TGCAGTGCCCAGGGCGTGGCCGGAGGCTCCTACGAGCAGTACTTC.

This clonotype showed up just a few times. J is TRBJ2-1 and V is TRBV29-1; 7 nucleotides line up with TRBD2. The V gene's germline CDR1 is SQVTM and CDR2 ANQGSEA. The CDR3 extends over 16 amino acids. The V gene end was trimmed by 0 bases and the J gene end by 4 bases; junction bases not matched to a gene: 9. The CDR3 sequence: CSVEDSRGDPYNEQFF. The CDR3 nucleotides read TGCAGCGTTGAAGATAGCCGGGGGGATCCGTACAATGAGCAGTTCTTC.

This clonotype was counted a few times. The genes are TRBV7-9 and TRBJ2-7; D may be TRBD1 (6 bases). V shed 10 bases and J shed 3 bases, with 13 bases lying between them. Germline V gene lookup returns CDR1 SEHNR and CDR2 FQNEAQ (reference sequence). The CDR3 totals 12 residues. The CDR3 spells CAIRQAGYEQYF. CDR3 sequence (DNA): TGTGCCATTCGACAGGCGGGCTACGAGCAGTACTTC.

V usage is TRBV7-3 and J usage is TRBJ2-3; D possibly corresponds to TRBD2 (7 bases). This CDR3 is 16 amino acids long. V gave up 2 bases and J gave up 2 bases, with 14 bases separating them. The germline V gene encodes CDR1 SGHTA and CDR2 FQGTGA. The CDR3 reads CASSLPGGPPTDTQYF. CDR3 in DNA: TGTGCCAGCAGCTTACCCGGGGGGCCCCCCACAGATACGCAGTATTTT.

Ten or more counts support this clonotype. CDR3 DNA sequence: TGTGCAGCTCGTCAGGGGGGCGGCACCGGGGAGCTGTTTTTT. Amino acids: CAARQGGGTGELFF. The V and J genes are TRBV7-2 and TRBJ2-2; D possibly corresponds to TRBD1 (7 bases). From germline, CDR1 is SGHTA and CDR2 FQGNSA. The CDR3 sequence is 14 residues long.

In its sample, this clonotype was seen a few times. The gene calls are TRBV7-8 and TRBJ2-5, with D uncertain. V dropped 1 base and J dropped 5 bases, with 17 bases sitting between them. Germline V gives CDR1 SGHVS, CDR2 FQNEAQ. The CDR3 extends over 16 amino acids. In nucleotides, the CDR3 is TGTGCCAGCAGCTTAGATCCGACATCTCTCGGGGAGACCCAGTACTTC. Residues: CASSLDPTSLGETQYF.

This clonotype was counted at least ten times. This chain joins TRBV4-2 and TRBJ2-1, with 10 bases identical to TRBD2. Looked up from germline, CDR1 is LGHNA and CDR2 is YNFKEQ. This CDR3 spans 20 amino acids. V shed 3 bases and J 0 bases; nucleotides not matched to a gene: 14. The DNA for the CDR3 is TGTGCCAGCAGCCAGGCAGGTGGGGTAGCGGGGGGATACTCCTACAATGAGCAGTTCTTC. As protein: CASSQAGGVAGGYSYNEQFF.

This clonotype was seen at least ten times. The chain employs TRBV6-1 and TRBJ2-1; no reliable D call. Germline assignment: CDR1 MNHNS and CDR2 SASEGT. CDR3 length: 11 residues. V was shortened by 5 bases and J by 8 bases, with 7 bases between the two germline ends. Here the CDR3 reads CASSLLYEQFF. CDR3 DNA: TGTGCCAGCAGTCTTCTTTATGAGCAGTTCTTC.

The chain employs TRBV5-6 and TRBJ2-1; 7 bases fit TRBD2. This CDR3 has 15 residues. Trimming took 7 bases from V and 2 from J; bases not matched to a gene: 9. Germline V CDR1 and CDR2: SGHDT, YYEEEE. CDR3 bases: TGTGCCAGCGGAATGGCCGGGGGGACCTACAATGAGCAGTTCTTC. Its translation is CASGMAGGTYNEQFF. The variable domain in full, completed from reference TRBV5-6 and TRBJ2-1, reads DAGVTQSPTHLIKTRGQQVTLRCSPKSGHDTVSWYQQALGQGPQFIFQYYEEEERQRGNFPDRFSGHQFPNYSSELNVNALLLGDSALYLCASGMAGGTYNEQFFGPGTRLTVL.

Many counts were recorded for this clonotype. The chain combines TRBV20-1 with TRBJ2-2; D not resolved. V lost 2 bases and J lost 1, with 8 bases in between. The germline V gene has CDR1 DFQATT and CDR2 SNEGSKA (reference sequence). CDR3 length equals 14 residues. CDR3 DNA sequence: TGCAGTGCTAGACCATGGGAGAACACCGGGGAGCTGTTTTTT. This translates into CSARPWENTGELFF.

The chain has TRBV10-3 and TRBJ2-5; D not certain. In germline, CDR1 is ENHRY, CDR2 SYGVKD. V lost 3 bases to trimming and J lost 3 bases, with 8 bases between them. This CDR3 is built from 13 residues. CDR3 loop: CAISDRREETQYF. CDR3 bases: TGTGCCATCAGTGACCGACGGGAAGAGACCCAGTACTTC.

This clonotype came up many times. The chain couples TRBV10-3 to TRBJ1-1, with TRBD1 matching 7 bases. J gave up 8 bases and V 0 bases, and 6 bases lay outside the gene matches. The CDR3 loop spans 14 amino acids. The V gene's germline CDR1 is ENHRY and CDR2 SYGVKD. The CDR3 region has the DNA TGTGCCATCAGTGAGTCCGGTTGGGACAGCGAAGCTTTCTTT. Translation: CAISESGWDSEAFF.

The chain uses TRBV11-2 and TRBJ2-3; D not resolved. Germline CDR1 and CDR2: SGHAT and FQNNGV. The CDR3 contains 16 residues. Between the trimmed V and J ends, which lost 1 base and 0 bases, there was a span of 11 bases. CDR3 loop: CASSLGAKGSTDTQYF. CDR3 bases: TGTGCCAGCAGCTTAGGAGCCAAGGGCAGCACAGATACGCAGTATTTT. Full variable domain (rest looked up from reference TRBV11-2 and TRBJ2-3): EAGVAQSPRYKIIEKRQSVAFWCNPISGHATLYWYQQILGQGPKLLIQFQNNGVVDDSQLPKDRFSAERLKGVDSTLKIQPAKLEDSAVYLCASSLGAKGSTDTQYFGPGTRLTVL.

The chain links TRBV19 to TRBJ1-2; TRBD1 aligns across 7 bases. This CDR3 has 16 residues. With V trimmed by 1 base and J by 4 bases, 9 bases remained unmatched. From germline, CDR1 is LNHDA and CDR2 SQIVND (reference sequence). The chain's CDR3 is CASSIVWDRDTYGYTF. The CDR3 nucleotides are TGTGCCAGTAGTATAGTTTGGGACAGAGACACCTATGGCTACACCTTC.

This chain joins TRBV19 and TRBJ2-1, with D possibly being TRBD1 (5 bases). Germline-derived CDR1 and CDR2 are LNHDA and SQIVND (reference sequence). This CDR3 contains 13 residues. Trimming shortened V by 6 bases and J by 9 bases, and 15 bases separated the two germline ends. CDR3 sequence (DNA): TGTGCCAGTAGACCGGACACCCAGGGTGAGCAGTTCTTC. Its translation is CASRPDTQGEQFF. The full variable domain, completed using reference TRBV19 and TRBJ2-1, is DGGITQSPKYLFRKEGQNVTLSCEQNLNHDAMYWYRQDPGQGLRLIYYSQIVNDFQKGDIAEGYSVSREKKESFPLTVTSAQKNPTAFYLCASRPDTQGEQFFGPGTRLTVL.

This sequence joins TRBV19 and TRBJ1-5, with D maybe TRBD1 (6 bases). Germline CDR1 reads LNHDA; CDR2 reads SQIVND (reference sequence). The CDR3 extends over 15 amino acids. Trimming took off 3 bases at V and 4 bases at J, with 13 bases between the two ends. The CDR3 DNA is TGTGCCAGTAGTATTCCGGGACACTATAATCAGCCCCAGCATTTT. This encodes CASSIPGHYNQPQHF.

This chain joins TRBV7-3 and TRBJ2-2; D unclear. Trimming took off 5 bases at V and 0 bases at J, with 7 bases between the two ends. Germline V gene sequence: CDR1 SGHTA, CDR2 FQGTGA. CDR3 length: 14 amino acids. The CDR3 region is CASSPGPNTGELFF. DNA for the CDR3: TGTGCCAGCAGCCCCGGACCGAACACCGGGGAGCTGTTTTTT.

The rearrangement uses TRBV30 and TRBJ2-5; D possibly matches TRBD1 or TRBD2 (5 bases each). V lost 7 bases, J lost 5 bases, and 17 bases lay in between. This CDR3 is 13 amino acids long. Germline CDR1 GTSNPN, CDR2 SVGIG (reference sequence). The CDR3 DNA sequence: TGTGCCTCCCCGGGGCCAAGGAGGGAGACCCAGTACTTC. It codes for CASPGPRRETQYF.

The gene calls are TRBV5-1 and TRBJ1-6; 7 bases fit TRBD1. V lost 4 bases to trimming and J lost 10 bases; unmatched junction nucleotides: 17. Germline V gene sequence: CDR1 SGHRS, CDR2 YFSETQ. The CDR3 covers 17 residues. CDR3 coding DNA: TGCGCCAGCAGCGACCAAACCCTACAGGGGAGCTTCTCACCCCTCCACTTT. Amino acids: CASSDQTLQGSFSPLHF.

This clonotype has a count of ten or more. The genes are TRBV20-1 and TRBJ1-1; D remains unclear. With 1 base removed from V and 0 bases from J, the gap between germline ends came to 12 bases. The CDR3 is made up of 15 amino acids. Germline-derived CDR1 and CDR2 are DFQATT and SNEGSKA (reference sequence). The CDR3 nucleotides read TGCAGTGCTAGAGGGGCAGAGATAATGAACACTGAAGCTTTCTTT. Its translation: CSARGAEIMNTEAFF.

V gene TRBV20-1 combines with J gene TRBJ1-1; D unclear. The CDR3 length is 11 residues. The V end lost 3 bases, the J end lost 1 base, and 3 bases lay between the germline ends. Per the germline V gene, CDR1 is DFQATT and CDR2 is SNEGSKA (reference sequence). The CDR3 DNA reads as TGCAGTGCTAGTGCGAACACTGAAGCTTTCTTT. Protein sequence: CSASANTEAFF.

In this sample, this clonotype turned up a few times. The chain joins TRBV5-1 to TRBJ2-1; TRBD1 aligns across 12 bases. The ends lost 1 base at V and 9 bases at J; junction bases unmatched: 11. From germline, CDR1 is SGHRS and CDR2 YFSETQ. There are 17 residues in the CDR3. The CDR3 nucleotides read TGCGCCAGCAGCTTGACGGGACAGGGGGCGACCGGGGGTGAGCAGTTCTTC. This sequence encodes CASSLTGQGATGGEQFF.

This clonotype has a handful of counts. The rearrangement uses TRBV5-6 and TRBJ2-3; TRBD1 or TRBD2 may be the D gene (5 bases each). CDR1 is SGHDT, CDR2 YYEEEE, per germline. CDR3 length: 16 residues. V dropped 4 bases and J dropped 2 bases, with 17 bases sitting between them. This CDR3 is CASSRDRGTFTDTQYF. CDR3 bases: TGTGCCAGCAGCCGTGATCGAGGGACGTTCACAGATACGCAGTATTTT.

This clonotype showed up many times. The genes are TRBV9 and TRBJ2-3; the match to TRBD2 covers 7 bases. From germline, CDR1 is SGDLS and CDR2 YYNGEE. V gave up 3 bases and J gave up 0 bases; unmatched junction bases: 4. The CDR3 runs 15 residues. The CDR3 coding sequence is TGTGCCAGCAGCGCTCGGGGGGTTAGCACAGATACGCAGTATTTT. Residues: CASSARGVSTDTQYF.

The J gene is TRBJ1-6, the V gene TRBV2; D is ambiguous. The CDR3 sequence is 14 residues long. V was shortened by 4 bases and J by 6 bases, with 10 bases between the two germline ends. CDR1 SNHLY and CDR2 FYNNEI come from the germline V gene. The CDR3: CASSANGPNSPLHF. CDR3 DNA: TGTGCCAGCAGTGCAAACGGCCCTAATTCACCCCTCCACTTT.

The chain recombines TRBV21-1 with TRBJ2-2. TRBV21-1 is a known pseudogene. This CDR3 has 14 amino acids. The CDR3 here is CASSKLSNTGELFF. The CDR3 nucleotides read TGTGCCAGCAGCAAGCTGTCGAACACCGGGGAGCTGTTTTTT.

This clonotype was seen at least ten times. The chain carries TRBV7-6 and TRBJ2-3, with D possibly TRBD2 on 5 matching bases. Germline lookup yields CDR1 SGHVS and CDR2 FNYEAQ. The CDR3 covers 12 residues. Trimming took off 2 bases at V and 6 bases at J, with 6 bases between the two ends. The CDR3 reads CASSLREDTQYF. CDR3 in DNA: TGTGCCAGCAGCTTAAGGGAGGATACGCAGTATTTT.

The CDR3 region has the DNA TGTGCCAGCTCACCAAGAGCCGGGGAAACGCCCCAGCATTTT. This sequence encodes CASSPRAGETPQHF. V gene TRBV18 combines with J gene TRBJ1-5; unclear D gene. This CDR3 is 14 amino acids long. V lost 2 bases and J lost 9, with 14 bases in between. From germline, CDR1 is KGHSH and CDR2 LQKENI. Supplemented by reference TRBV18 and TRBJ1-5, the full variable domain reads NAGVMQNPRHLVRRRGQEARLRCSPMKGHSHVYWYRQLPEEGLKFMVYLQKENIIDESGMPKERFSAEFPKEGPSILRIQQVVRGDSAAYFCASSPRAGETPQHFGDGTRLSIL.